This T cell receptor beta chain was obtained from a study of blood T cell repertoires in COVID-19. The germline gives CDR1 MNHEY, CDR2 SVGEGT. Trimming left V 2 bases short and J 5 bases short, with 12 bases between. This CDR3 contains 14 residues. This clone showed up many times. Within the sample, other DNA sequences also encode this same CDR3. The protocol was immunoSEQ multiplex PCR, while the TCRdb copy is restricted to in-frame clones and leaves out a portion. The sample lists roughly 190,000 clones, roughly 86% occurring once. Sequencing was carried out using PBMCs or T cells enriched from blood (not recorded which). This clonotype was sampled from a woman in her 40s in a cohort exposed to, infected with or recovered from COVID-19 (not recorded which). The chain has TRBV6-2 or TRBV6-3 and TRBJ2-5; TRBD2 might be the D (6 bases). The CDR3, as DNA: TGTGCCAGCAGTTACGGAGGGGAAAGCGAGACCCAGTACTTC. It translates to CASSYGGESETQYF.